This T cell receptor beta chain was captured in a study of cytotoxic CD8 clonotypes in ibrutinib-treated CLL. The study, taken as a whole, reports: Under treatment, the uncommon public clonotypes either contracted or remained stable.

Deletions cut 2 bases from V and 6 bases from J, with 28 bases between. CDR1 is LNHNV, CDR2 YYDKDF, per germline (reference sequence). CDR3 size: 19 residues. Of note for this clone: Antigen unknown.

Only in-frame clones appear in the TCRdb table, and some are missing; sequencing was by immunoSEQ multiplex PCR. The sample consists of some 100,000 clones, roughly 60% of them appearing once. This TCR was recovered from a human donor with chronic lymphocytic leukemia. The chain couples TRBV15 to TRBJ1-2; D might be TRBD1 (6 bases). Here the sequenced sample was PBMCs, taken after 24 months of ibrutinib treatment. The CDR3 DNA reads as TGTGCCACCAGCAGACACAAACTAGGCGCCGGACAGAAGGCGGATGGCTACACCTTC. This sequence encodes CATSRHKLGAGQKADGYTF.